Listed here are 18 T cell receptor beta chains from one sample, sequenced in a study of blood T cell repertoires in COVID-19. Sequenced by immunoSEQ multiplex PCR; TCRdb stores in-frame clones only, minus some. The data contain 50,000 to 65,000 clones, about 83% of them singletons. The specimen sequenced was peripheral blood. The receptors come from a human donor in a cohort sampled during active COVID-19.

This chain uses TRBV9 with TRBJ2-5; 9 bases fit TRBD1. This CDR3 comprises 14 residues. The germline V gene has CDR1 SGDLS and CDR2 YYNGEE. The V and J ends lost 4 bases and 5 bases, in that order; junction bases with no gene match: 6. CDR3 region: CASSQVQGAETQYF. The CDR3 nucleotides are TGTGCCAGCAGCCAAGTACAGGGGGCGGAGACCCAGTACTTC.

This chain connects TRBV5-8 to TRBJ2-5, with D tentatively TRBD2 (5 bases). This CDR3 has 11 amino acids. V lost 3 bases and J 5 bases, leaving 5 bases between the germline ends. Germline-derived CDR1 and CDR2 are SGHTS and YDEGEE. The CDR3 DNA reads TGTGCCAGCAGCTCGGGGGAGACCCAGTACTTC. This encodes CASSSGETQYF.

The chain employs TRBV21-1 and TRBJ1-1; the table's D call, TRBD1, has no DNA check behind it. TRBV21-1 represents a pseudogene. The CDR3 consists of 13 residues. CDR3 DNA sequence: TGTGCCAACCCAGGACAGGGGAACACTGAAGCTTTCTTT. This encodes CANPGQGNTEAFF.

This clone was seen a few times. V and J are TRBV5-1 and TRBJ2-5, with D tentatively TRBD2 (7 bases). The V gene's germline CDR1 is SGHRS and CDR2 YFSETQ. This CDR3 has 16 amino acids. The V end was cut by 1 base, the J end by 0 bases, with 13 bases between. The CDR3 DNA reads TGCGCCAGCAGCTTGACCGGCGGGGGCTACCAAGAGACCCAGTACTTC. It is translated as CASSLTGGGYQETQYF.

The chain links TRBV5-8 to TRBJ2-1; tentative D call: TRBD1 (6 bases). V lost 2 bases, J lost 7 bases, and 10 bases lay in between. The CDR3 loop spans 13 amino acids. Per germline, CDR1 SGHTS and CDR2 YDEGEE. The CDR3 DNA is TGTGCCAGCAGCTTTGGACAGTGGAATGAGCAGTTCTTC. Its protein product is CASSFGQWNEQFF.

The chain combines TRBV27 with TRBJ2-7, with 7 nucleotides matching TRBD1. This CDR3 comprises 14 residues. V was pared by 5 bases and J by 0 bases, with 4 bases of the junction left unmatched. Germline lookup yields CDR1 MNHEY and CDR2 SMNVEV (reference sequence). Here the CDR3 reads CASSPWDSSYEQYF. For the CDR3, the DNA is TGTGCCAGCAGTCCCTGGGACAGCTCCTACGAGCAGTACTTC.

This clone was seen once. This chain uses TRBV6-5 with TRBJ1-6; D is undetermined. Trimming cost V 0 bases and J 0 bases, with 6 bases left between them. Germline CDR1 reads MNHEY; CDR2 reads SVGAGI. The length of the CDR3 is 16 residues. The CDR3 region has the DNA TGTGCCAGCAGTTACTCTGCCAGCTCCTATAATTCACCCCTCCACTTT. It codes for CASSYSASSYNSPLHF.

The gene calls are TRBV6-1 and TRBJ1-6; D might be TRBD1 (5 bases). The V end lost 1 base, the J end lost 10 bases, and 14 bases lay between the germline ends. CDR1 is MNHNS, CDR2 SASEGT, per germline. The CDR3 covers 15 residues. CDR3: CASSEVGRKGSPLHF. CDR3 sequence (DNA): TGTGCCAGCAGTGAAGTTGGACGGAAGGGGTCACCCCTCCACTTT.

The rearrangement uses TRBV7-9 and TRBJ2-3; 7 bases are a match to TRBD1. Losses at the gene ends were 5 bases for V and 6 bases for J; bases not matched to a gene: 11. Germline values: CDR1 SEHNR, CDR2 FQNEAQ (reference sequence). The CDR3 consists of 15 residues. The CDR3 spells CASSKTGVAMDTQYF. The CDR3 DNA reads as TGTGCCAGCAGCAAAACAGGGGTGGCTATGGATACGCAGTATTTT.

The CDR3 DNA reads TGTGCCAGCAGTCAGTACAATGAGCAGTTCTTC. Protein sequence: CASSQYNEQFF. This chain connects TRBV27 to TRBJ2-1; D is unresolved. Trimming removed 5 bases at V and 4 bases at J, with 3 bases between. This CDR3 has 11 residues. Germline-derived CDR1 and CDR2 are MNHEY and SMNVEV (reference sequence).

The rearrangement uses TRBV9 and TRBJ1-1; possible D gene TRBD1, 5 bases. The germline CDR1 and CDR2 sequences are SGDLS and YYNGEE. This CDR3 contains 14 residues. V lost 1 base to trimming and J lost 1 base, with 8 bases between them. The CDR3 protein is CASSVQTANTEAFF. CDR3 DNA sequence: TGTGCCAGCAGCGTACAGACAGCGAACACTGAAGCTTTCTTT.

The CDR3 sequence is CASSPSTSGGYEQYF. As DNA, the CDR3 is TGTGCCAGCTCACCGTCGACTAGCGGGGGATACGAGCAGTACTTC. V usage is TRBV18 and J usage is TRBJ2-7; TRBD2 agrees at 12 bases. There are 15 residues in the CDR3. The germline CDR1 and CDR2 sequences are KGHSH and LQKENI. With 3 bases clipped from V and 4 bases from J, the junction kept 4 bases outside the gene matches.

J is TRBJ1-2 and V is TRBV6-5; D is perhaps TRBD1 (5 bases). The CDR3 consists of 14 residues. Trimming took 0 bases from V and 6 from J, leaving 11 bases between them. In germline, CDR1 is MNHEY, CDR2 SVGAGI. The CDR3 nucleotides are TGTGCCAGCAGTTACTCGCGTAAAGGGGATGGCTACACCTTC. Residues: CASSYSRKGDGYTF.

This clone was seen a few times. This rearrangement joins TRBV10-3 to TRBJ2-3, with 10 positions matching TRBD2. J was trimmed by 9 bases and V by 0 bases; bases with no gene match: 9. Germline lookup yields CDR1 ENHRY and CDR2 SYGVKD. CDR3 length: 16 residues. The CDR3 region has the DNA TGTGCCATCAGTGAGTCATCTAGCGGGACTAGCGCAACGCAGTATTTT. It specifies CAISESSSGTSATQYF.

This sequence joins TRBV3-1 (or the pseudogene TRBV3-2) and TRBJ1-2, with 7 bases that match TRBD1. After removal of 2 bases from V and 7 bases from J, the junction contained 16 bases not matched to a gene. Germline assignment: CDR1 LGHDT and CDR2 YNNKEL (reference sequence). The CDR3 has 17 residues. Here the CDR3 DNA reads TGTGCCAGCAGCCAACTTACTGCGCTAGACAGGGAGGTTGGCTACACCTTC. Amino acid sequence: CASSQLTALDREVGYTF.

The chain couples TRBV6-4 to TRBJ1-2, with D possibly TRBD1 on 6 matching bases. Germline V gene sequence: CDR1 MRHNA, CDR2 SNTAGT. The CDR3 length is 17 residues. V lost 0 bases and J lost 4, with 18 bases in between. The CDR3 DNA sequence: TGTGCCAGCAGTGACTCGATCCAGGGGAAGATCTTCTATGGCTACACCTTC. Translated, it gives CASSDSIQGKIFYGYTF.

This rearrangement joins TRBV2 to TRBJ2-7, with 7 bases lining up with TRBD2. J lost 5 bases, V lost 6 bases, and 7 bases had no gene match. The CDR3 has 13 amino acids. The germline CDR1 and CDR2 sequences are SNHLY and FYNNEI. The CDR3: CASRRASGNEQYF. The DNA of the CDR3 is TGTGCCAGCAGGAGGGCTAGCGGTAACGAGCAGTACTTC.

This clone appeared a single time. CDR3 loop: CAWERAGLQETQYF. The CDR3 region has the DNA TGTGCCTGGGAAAGGGCAGGGCTACAAGAGACCCAGTACTTC. This sequence joins TRBV30 and TRBJ2-5; a possible D gene is TRBD1 (5 bases). This CDR3 contains 14 residues. The V gene lost 5 bases and the J gene lost 2 bases, with 15 bases spanning the gap. Germline CDR1 is GTSNPN and CDR2 is SVGIG (reference sequence).